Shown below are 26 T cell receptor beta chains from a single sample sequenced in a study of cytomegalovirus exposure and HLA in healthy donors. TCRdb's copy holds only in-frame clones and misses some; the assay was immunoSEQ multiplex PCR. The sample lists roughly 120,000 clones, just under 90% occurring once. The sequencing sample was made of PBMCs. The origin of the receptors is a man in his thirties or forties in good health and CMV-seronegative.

This chain's CDR3 is CASSVRGGQPQHF. CDR3 DNA: TGTGCCAGCAGCGTCCGGGGGGGTCAGCCCCAGCATTTT. This chain uses TRBV9 with TRBJ1-5; D may be TRBD1 (5 bases). Germline V gene lookup returns CDR1 SGDLS and CDR2 YYNGEE. The V end was cut by 2 bases, the J end by 6 bases, with 9 bases between. This CDR3 spans 13 amino acids. The variable domain in full, with the rest retrieved from reference TRBV9 and TRBJ1-5, is DSGVTQTPKHLITATGQRVTLRCSPRSGDLSVYWYQQSLDQGLQFLIQYYNGEERAKGNILERFSAQQFPDLHSELNLSSLELGDSALYFCASSVRGGQPQHFGDGTRLSIL.

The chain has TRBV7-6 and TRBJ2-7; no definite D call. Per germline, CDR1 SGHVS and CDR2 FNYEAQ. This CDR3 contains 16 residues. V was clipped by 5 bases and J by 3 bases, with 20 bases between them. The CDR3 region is CASSTPSRTADYEQYF. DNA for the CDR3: TGTGCCAGCAGCACCCCTAGTCGTACTGCGGACTACGAGCAGTACTTC. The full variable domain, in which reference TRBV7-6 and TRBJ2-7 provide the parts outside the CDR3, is GAGVSQSPRYKVTKRGQDVALRCDPISGHVSLYWYRQALGQGPEFLTYFNYEAQQDKSGLPNDRFSAERPEGSISTLTIQRTEQRDSAMYRCASSTPSRTADYEQYFGPGTRLTVT.

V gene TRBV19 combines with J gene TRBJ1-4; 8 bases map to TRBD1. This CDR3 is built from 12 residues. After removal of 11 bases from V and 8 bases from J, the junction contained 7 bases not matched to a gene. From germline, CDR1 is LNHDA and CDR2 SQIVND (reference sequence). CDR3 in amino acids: CAVGQGLEKLFF. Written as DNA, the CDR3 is TGTGCCGTAGGACAGGGTTTGGAAAAACTGTTTTTT.

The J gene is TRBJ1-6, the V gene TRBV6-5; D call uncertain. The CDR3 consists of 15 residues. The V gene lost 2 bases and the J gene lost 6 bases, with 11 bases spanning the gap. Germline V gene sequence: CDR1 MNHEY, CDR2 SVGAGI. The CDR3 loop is CASSYDRRSNSPLHF. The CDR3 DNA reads TGTGCCAGCAGTTACGATCGGCGGAGTAATTCACCCCTCCACTTT.

The CDR3 region has the DNA TGCGCCAGCAGCCAAGATCAAGAGGGTGTGACCCAGTACTTC. It codes for CASSQDQEGVTQYF. The J gene is TRBJ2-5, the V gene TRBV4-1, with D maybe TRBD2 (5 bases). The CDR3 has 14 residues. V was shortened by 0 bases and J by 7 bases, with 12 bases between the two germline ends. The germline CDR1 and CDR2 sequences are MGHRA and YSYEKL.

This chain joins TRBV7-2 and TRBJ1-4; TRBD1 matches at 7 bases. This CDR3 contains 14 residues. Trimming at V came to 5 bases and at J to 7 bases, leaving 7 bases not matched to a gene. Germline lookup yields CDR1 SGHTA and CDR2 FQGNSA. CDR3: CASSLRQGREKLFF. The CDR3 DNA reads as TGTGCCAGCAGCCTTAGACAGGGTCGTGAAAAACTGTTTTTT.

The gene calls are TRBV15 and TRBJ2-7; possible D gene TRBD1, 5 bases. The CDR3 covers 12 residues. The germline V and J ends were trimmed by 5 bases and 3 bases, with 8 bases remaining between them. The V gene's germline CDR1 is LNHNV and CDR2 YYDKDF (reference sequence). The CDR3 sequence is CATSQGHYEQYF. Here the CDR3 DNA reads TGTGCCACCAGCCAGGGCCACTACGAGCAGTACTTC. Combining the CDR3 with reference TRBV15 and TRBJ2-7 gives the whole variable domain DAMVIQNPRYQVTQFGKPVTLSCSQTLNHNVMYWYQQKSSQAPKLLFHYYDKDFNNEADTPDNFQSRRPNTSFCFLDIRSPGLGDTAMYLCATSQGHYEQYFGPGTRLTVT.

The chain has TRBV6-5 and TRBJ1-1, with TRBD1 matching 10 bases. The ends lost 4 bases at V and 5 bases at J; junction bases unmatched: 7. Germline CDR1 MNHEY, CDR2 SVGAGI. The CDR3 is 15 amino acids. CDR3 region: CASSSRQGADTEAFF. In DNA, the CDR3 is TGTGCCAGCAGTTCCCGACAGGGGGCGGATACTGAAGCTTTCTTT.

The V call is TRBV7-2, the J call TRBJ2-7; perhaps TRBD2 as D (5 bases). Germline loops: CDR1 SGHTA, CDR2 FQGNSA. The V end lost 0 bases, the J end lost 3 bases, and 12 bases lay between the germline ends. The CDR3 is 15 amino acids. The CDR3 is CASSLAVGGLYEQYF. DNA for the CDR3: TGTGCCAGCAGCTTAGCTGTAGGAGGCCTCTACGAGCAGTACTTC.

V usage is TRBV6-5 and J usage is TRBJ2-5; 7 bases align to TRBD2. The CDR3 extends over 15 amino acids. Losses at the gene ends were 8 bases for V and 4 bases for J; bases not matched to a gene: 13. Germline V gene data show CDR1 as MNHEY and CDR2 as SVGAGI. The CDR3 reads CASRENRLAIETQYF. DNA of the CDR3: TGTGCCAGCCGAGAGAACAGACTAGCTATAGAGACCCAGTACTTC.

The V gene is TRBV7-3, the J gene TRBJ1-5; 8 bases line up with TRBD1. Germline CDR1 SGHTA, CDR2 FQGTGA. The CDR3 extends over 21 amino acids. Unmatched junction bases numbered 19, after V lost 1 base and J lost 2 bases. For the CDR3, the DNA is TGTGCCAGCAGCTTAAAGGGCGGGGACAGGACTCCCATCAGGGGCAATCAGCCCCAGCATTTT. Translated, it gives CASSLKGGDRTPIRGNQPQHF.

CDR3 sequence: CATSRARETYNEQFF. The DNA of the CDR3 is TGTGCCACCAGCAGAGCCCGGGAAACCTACAATGAGCAGTTCTTC. The J gene is TRBJ2-1, the V gene TRBV15; weak D call: TRBD2 (5 bases). The CDR3 totals 15 residues. Germline V gives CDR1 LNHNV, CDR2 YYDKDF (reference sequence). V shed 1 base and J shed 2 bases, with 9 bases lying between them.

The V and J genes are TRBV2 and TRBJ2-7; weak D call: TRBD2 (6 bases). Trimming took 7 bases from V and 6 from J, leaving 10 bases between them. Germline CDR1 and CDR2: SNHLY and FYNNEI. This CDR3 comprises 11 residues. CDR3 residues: CASIGRAEQYF. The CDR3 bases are TGTGCCAGCATCGGGAGAGCCGAGCAGTACTTC.

For the CDR3, the DNA is TGTGCCACCAGCAGAGATTATCAGGGGCGACCCACAGATACGCAGTATTTT. Translating it yields CATSRDYQGRPTDTQYF. This sequence joins TRBV15 and TRBJ2-3, with D tentatively TRBD1 (6 bases). Deletions cut 0 bases from V and 2 bases from J, with 15 bases between. The CDR3 is made up of 17 amino acids. Germline V gives CDR1 LNHNV, CDR2 YYDKDF (reference sequence).

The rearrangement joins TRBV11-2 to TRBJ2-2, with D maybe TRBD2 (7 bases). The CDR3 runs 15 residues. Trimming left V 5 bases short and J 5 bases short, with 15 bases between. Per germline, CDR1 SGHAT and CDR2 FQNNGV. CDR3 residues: CASSHTGRGTGELFF. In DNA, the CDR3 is TGTGCCAGCAGCCACACAGGGAGGGGAACCGGGGAGCTGTTTTTT.

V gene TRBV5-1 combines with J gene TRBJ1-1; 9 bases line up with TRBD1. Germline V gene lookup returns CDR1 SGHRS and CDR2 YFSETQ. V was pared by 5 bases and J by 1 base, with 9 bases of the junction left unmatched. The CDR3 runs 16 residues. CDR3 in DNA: TGCGCCAGCAGGCTACAGGGGGCTCTAGGGAACACTGAAGCTTTCTTT. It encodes CASRLQGALGNTEAFF. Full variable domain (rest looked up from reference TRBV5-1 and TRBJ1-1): KAGVTQTPRYLIKTRGQQVTLSCSPISGHRSVSWYQQTPGQGLQFLFEYFSETQRNKGNFPGRFSGRQFSNSRSEMNVSTLELGDSALYLCASRLQGALGNTEAFFGQGTRLTVV.

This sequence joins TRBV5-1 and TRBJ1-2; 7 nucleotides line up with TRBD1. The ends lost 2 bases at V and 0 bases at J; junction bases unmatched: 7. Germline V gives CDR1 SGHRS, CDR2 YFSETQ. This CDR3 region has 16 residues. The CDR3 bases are TGCGCCAGCAGCTTATGGGACAGCCCTACTAACTATGGCTACACCTTC. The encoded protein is CASSLWDSPTNYGYTF.

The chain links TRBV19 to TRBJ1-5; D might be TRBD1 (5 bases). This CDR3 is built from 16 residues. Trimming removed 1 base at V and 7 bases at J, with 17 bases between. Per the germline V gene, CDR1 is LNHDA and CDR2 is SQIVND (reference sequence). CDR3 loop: CASSIGARAGKQPQHF. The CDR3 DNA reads TGTGCCAGTAGTATAGGCGCCCGGGCAGGGAAACAGCCCCAGCATTTT.

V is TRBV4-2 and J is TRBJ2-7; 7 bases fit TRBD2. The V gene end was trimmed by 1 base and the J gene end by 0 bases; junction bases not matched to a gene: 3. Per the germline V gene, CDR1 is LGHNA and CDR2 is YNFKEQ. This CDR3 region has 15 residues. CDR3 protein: CASSQGGGSSYEQYF. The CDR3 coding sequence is TGTGCCAGCAGCCAAGGCGGGGGAAGCTCCTACGAGCAGTACTTC.

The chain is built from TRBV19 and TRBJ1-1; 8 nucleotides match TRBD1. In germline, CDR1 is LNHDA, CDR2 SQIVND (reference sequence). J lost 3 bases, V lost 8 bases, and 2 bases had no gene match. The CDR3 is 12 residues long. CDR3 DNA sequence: TGTGCCAGTCGACAGGGGTACACTGAAGCTTTCTTT. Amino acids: CASRQGYTEAFF.

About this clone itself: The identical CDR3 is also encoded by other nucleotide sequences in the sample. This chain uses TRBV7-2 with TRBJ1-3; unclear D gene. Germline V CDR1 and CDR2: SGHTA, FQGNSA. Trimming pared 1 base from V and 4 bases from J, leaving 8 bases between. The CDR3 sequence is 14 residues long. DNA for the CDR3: TGTGCCAGCAGCTTAGTGGGGAGAGGAAACACCATATATTTT. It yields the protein CASSLVGRGNTIYF.

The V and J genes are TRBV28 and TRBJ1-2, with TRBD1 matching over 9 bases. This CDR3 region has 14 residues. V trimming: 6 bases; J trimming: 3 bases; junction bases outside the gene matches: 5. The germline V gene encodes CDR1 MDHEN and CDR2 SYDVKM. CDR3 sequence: CASRLQGADYGYTF. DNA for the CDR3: TGTGCCAGCAGACTACAGGGGGCAGACTATGGCTACACCTTC.

Here the CDR3 DNA reads TGTGCCAGCAGCTCATCGATTAGCGGGGAGCGGTACAATGAGCAGTTCTTC. Translation gives CASSSSISGERYNEQFF. The chain has TRBV13 and TRBJ2-1; 8 bases are shared with TRBD2. V was pared by 4 bases and J by 4 bases, with 12 bases of the junction left unmatched. This CDR3 is built from 17 residues. Germline V CDR1 and CDR2: PRHDT, FYEKMQ (reference sequence).

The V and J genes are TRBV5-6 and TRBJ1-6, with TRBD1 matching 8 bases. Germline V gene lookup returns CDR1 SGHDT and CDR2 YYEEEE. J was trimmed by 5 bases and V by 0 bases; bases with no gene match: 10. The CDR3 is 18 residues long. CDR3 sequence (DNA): TGTGCCAGCAGCTTGGTGGCAGGGGGCCGGAAAAATAATTCACCCCTCCACTTT. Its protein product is CASSLVAGGRKNNSPLHF. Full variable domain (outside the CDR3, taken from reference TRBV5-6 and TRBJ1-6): DAGVTQSPTHLIKTRGQQVTLRCSPKSGHDTVSWYQQALGQGPQFIFQYYEEEERQRGNFPDRFSGHQFPNYSSELNVNALLLGDSALYLCASSLVAGGRKNNSPLHFGNGTRLTVT.

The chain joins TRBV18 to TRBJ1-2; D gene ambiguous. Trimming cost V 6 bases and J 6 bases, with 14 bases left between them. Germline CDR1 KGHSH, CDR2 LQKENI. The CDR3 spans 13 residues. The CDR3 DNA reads TGTGCCAGCTCCACCGACGGGGTCAATGGCTACACCTTC. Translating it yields CASSTDGVNGYTF. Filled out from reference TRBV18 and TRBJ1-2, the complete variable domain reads NAGVMQNPRHLVRRRGQEARLRCSPMKGHSHVYWYRQLPEEGLKFMVYLQKENIIDESGMPKERFSAEFPKEGPSILRIQQVVRGDSAAYFCASSTDGVNGYTFGSGTRLTVV.

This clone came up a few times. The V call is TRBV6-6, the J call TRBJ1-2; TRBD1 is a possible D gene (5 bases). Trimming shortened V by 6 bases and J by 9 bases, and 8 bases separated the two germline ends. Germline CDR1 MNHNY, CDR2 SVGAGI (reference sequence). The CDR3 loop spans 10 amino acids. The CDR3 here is CASSRDSYTF. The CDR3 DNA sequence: TGTGCCAGCAGCAGGGATAGCTACACCTTC.